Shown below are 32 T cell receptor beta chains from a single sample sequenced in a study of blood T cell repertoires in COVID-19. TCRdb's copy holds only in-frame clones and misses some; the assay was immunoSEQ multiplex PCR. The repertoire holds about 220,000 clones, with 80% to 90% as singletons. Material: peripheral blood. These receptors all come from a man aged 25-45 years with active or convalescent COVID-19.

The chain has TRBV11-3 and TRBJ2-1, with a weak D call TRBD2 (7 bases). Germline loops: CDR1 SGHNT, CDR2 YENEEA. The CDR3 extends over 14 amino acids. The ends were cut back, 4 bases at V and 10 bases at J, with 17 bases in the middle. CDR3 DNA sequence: TGTGCCAGCAGCTGGGGGGGCGGGAGTGAAGAGCAGTTCTTC. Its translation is CASSWGGGSEEQFF.

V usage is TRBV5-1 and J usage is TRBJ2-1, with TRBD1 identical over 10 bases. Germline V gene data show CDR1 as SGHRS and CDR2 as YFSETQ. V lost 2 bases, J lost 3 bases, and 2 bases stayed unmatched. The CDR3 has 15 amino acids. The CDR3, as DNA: TGCGCCAGCAGCTTAGGGACAGGGGTCTACAATGAGCAGTTCTTC. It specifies CASSLGTGVYNEQFF.

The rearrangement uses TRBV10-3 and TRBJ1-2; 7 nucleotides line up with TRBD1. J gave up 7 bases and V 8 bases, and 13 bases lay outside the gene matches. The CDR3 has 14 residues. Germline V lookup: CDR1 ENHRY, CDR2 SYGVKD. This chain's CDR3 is CAIGRAEGAFGYTF. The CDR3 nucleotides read TGTGCCATCGGCCGGGCAGAGGGGGCGTTTGGCTACACCTTC.

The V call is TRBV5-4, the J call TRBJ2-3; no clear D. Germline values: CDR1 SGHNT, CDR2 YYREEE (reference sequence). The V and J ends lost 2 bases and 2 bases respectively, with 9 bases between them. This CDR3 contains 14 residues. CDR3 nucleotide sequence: TGTGCCAGCAGCTTTCGCGAGGTCACAGATACGCAGTATTTT. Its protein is CASSFREVTDTQYF. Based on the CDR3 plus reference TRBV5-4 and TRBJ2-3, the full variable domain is ETGVTQSPTHLIKTRGQQVTLRCSSQSGHNTVSWYQQALGQGPQFIFQYYREEENGRGNFPPRFSGLQFPNYSSELNVNALELDDSALYLCASSFREVTDTQYFGPGTRLTVL.

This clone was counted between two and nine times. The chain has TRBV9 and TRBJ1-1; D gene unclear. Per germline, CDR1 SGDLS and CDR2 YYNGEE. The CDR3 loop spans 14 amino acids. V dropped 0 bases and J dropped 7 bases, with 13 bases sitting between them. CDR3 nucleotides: TGTGCCAGCAGCGTAGGACATTTTGGTGTTGAAGCTTTCTTT. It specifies CASSVGHFGVEAFF. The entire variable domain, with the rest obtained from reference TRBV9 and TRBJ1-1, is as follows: DSGVTQTPKHLITATGQRVTLRCSPRSGDLSVYWYQQSLDQGLQFLIQYYNGEERAKGNILERFSAQQFPDLHSELNLSSLELGDSALYFCASSVGHFGVEAFFGQGTRLTVV.

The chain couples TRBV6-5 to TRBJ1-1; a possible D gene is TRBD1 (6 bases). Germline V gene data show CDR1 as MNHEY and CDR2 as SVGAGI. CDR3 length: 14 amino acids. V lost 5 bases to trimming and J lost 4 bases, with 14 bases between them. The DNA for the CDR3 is TGTGCCAGCAGTCGCACAGGGTGGGGCACTGAAGCTTTCTTT. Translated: CASSRTGWGTEAFF.

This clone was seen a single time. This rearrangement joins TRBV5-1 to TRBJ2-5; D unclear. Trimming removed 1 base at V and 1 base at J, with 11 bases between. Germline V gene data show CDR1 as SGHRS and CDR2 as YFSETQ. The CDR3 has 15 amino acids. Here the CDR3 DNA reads TGCGCCAGCAGCTTGATGGGTAGCCCCCAAGAGACCCAGTACTTC. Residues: CASSLMGSPQETQYF.

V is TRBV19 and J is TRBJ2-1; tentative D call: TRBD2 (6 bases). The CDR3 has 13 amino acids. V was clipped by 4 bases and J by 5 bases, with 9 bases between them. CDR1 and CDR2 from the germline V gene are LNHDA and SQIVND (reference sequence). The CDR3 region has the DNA TGTGCCAGTAGTAGGCGGGAAAACAATGAGCAGTTCTTC. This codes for CASSRRENNEQFF.

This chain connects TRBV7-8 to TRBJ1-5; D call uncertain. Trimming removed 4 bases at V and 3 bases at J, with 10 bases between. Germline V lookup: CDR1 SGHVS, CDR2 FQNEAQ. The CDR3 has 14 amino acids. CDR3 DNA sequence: TGTGCCAGCAGCTCCCAGGCCTTCAATCAGCCCCAGCATTTT. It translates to CASSSQAFNQPQHF.

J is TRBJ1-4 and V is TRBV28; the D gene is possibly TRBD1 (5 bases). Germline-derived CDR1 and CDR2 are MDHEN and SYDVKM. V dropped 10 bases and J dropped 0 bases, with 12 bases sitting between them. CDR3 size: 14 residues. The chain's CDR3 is CATYGGTTNEKLFF. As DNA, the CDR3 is TGTGCCACCTACGGGGGAACAACTAATGAAAAACTGTTTTTT. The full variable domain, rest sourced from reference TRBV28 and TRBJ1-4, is DVKVTQSSRYLVKRTGEKVFLECVQDMDHENMFWYRQDPGLGLRLIYFSYDVKMKEKGDIPEGYSVSREKKERFSLILESASTNQTSMYLCATYGGTTNEKLFFGSGTQLSVL.

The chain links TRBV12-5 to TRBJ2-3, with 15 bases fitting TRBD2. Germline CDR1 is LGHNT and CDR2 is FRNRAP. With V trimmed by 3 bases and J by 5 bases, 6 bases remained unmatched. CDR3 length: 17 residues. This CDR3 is CASGLGLAGGPGDTQYF. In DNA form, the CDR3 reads TGTGCTAGTGGTTTAGGACTAGCGGGAGGGCCGGGAGATACGCAGTATTTT.

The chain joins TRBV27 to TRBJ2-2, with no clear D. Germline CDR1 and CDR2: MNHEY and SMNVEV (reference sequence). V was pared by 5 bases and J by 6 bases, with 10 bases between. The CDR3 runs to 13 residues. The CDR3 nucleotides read TGTGCCAGCAGTCCGATAATAGCCGGGGAGCTGTTTTTT. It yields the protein CASSPIIAGELFF.

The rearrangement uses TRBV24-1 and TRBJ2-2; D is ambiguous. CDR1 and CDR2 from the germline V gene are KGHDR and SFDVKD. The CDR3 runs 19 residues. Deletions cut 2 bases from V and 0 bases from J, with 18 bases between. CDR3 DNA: TGTGCCACCAGTGATTCGTCTTGGGCCAGCCCGACGAACACCGGGGAGCTGTTTTTT. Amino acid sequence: CATSDSSWASPTNTGELFF.

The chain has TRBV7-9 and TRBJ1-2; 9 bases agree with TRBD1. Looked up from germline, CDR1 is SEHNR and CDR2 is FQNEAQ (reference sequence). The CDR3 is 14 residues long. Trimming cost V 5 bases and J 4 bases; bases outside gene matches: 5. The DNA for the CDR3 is TGTGCCAGCAGCCCCCCGGGACAGGGCTATGGCTACACCTTC. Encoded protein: CASSPPGQGYGYTF.

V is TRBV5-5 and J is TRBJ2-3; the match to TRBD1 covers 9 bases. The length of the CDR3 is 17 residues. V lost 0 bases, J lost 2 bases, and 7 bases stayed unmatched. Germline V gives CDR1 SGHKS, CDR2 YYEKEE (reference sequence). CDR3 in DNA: TGTGCCAGCAGCTTGGGGCGCGGGACAGGGACCACAGATACGCAGTATTTT. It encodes CASSLGRGTGTTDTQYF.

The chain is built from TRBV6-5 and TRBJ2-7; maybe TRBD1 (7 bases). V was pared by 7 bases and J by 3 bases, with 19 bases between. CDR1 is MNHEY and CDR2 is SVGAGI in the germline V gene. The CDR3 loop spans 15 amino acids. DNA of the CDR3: TGTGCCAGCACCCTACTGTACAGGGGACTCTACGAGCAGTACTTC. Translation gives CASTLLYRGLYEQYF.

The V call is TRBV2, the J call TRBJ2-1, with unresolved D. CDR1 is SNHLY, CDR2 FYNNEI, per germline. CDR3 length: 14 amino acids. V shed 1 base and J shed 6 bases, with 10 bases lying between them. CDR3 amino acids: CASSEERRGNEQFF. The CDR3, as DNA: TGTGCCAGCAGTGAAGAACGGCGCGGCAATGAGCAGTTCTTC.

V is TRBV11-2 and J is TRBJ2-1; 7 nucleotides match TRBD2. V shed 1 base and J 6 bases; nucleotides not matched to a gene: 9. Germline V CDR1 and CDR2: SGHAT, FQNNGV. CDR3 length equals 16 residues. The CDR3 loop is CASSLVGGSRSNEQFF. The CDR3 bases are TGTGCCAGCAGCTTAGTAGGCGGGAGTCGGAGCAATGAGCAGTTCTTC.

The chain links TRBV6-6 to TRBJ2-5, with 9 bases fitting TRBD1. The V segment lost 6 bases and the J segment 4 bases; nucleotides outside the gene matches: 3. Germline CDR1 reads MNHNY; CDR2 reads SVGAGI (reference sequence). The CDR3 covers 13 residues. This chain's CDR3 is CASRHRGRETQYF. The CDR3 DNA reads TGTGCCAGCAGACACAGGGGGCGAGAGACCCAGTACTTC.

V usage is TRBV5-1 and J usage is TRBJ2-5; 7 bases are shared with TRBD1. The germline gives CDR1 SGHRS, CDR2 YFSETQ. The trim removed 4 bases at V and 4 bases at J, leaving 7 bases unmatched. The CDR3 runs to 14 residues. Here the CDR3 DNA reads TGCGCCAGCAGCCCTACAGGGGCGACAGAGACCCAGTACTTC. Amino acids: CASSPTGATETQYF.

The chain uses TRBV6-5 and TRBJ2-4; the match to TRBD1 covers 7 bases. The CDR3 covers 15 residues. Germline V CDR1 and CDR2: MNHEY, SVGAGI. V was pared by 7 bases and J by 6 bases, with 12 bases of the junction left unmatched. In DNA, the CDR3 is TGTGCCAGCACCCCCTCGGGACAGACAATAAACATTCAGTACTTC. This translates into CASTPSGQTINIQYF.

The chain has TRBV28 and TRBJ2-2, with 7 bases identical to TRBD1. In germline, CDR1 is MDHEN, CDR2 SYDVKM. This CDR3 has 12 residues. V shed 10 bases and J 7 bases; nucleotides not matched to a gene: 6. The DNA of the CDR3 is TGTGCCACCCAGGGGGTTTTCGGGGAGCTGTTTTTT. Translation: CATQGVFGELFF.

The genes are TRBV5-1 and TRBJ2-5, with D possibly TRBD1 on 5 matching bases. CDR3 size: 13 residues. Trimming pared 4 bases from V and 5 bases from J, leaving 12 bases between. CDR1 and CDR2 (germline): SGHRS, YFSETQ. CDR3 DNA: TGCGCCAGCAGCATACAGGATAGGGAGACCCAGTACTTC. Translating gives CASSIQDRETQYF.

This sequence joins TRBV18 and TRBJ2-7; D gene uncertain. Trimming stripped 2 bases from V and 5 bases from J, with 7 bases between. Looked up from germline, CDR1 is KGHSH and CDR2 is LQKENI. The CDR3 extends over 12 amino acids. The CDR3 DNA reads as TGTGCCAGCTCACCAGCGGCTAACGAGCAGTACTTC. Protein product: CASSPAANEQYF.

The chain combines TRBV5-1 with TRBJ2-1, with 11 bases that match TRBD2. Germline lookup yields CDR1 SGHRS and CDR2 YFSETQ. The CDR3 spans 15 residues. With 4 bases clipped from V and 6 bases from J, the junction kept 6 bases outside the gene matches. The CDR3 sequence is CASSLTSGSTNEQFF. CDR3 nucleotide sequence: TGCGCCAGCAGCCTCACTAGCGGGAGTACCAATGAGCAGTTCTTC.

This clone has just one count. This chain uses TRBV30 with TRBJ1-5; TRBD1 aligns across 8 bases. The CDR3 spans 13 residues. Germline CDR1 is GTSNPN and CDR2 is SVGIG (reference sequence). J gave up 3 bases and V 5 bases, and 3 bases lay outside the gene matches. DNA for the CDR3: TGTGCCTGGGGACAGGGATTCAATCAGCCCCAGCATTTT. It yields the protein CAWGQGFNQPQHF.

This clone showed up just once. CDR3 in amino acids: CASSQAPPGQGSYGYTF. In DNA, the CDR3 is TGTGCCAGCAGCCAAGCTCCGCCGGGACAGGGGTCCTATGGCTACACCTTC. The gene calls are TRBV3-1 (or the pseudogene TRBV3-2) and TRBJ1-2, with 10 bases aligning to TRBD1. Germline CDR1 and CDR2: LGHDT and YNNKEL (reference sequence). The CDR3 has 17 residues. The junction had 9 bases not matched to a gene; V was cut back by 1 base and J by 4 bases.

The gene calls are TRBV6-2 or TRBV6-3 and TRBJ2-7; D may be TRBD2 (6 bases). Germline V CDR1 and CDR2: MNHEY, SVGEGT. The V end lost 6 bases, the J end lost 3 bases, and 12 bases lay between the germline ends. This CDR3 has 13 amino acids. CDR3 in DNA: TGTGCCAGCAGCCAGGGACTTGACTACGAGCAGTACTTC. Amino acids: CASSQGLDYEQYF.

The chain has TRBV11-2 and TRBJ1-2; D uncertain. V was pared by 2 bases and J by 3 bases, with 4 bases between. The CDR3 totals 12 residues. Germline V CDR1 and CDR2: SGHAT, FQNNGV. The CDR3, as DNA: TGTGCCAGCAGCTTATCCGACTATGGCTACACCTTC. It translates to CASSLSDYGYTF.

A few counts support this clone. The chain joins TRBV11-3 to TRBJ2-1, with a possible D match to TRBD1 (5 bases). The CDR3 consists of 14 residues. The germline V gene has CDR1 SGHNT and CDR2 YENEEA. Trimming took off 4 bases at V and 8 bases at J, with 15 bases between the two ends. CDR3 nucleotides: TGTGCCAGCAGCTGGGGTTGGGGCATGGATGAGCAGTTCTTC. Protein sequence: CASSWGWGMDEQFF.

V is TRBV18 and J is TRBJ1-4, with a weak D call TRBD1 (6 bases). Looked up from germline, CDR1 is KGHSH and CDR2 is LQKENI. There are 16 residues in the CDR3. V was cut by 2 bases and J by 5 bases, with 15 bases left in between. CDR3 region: CASSPFGQYLNEKLFF. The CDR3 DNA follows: TGTGCCAGCTCACCATTTGGACAGTACCTAAATGAAAAACTGTTTTTT.

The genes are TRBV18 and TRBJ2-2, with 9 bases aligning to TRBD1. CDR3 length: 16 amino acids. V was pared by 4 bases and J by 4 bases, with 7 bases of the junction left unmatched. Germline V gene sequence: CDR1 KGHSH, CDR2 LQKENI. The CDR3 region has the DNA TGTGCCAGCTCACGAGGACAGGGGCAAGGCACCGGGGAGCTGTTTTTT. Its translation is CASSRGQGQGTGELFF.